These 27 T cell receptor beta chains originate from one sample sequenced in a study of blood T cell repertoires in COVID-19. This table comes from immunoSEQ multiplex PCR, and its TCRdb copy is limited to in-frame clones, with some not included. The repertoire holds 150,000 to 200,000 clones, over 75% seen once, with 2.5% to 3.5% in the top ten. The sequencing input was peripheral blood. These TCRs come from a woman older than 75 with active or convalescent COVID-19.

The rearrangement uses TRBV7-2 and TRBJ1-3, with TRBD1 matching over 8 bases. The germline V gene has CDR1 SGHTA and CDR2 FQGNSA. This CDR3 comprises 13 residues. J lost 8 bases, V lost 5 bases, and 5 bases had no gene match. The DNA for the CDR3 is TGTGCCAGCAGCGTCAACAGGGGGGACACCATATATTTT. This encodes CASSVNRGDTIYF.

For the CDR3, the DNA is TGTGCCAGTAGTAGACAGAGAGTGGGTGATGAGCAGTTCTTC. Translating gives CASSRQRVGDEQFF. This chain connects TRBV19 to TRBJ2-1; D might be TRBD1 (5 bases). This CDR3 region has 14 residues. Germline CDR1 reads LNHDA; CDR2 reads SQIVND (reference sequence). Between the trimmed V and J ends, which lost 4 bases and 8 bases, there was a span of 15 bases.

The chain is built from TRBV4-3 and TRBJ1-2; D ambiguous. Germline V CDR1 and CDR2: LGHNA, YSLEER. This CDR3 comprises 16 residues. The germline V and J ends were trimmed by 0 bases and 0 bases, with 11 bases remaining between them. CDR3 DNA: TGCGCCAGCAGCCAAGATCTGCCGGAGACTAACTATGGCTACACCTTC. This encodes CASSQDLPETNYGYTF.

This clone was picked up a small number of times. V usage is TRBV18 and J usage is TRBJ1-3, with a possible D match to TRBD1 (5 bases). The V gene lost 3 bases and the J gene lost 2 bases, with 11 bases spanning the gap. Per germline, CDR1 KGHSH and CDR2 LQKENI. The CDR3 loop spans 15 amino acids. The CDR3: CASSPGGETGNTIYF. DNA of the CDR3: TGTGCCAGCTCACCTGGAGGGGAAACTGGAAACACCATATATTTT.

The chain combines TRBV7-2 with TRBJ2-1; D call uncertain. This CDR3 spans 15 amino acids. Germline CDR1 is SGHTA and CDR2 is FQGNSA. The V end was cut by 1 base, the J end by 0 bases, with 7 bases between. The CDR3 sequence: CASSLDGSSYNEQFF. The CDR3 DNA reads TGTGCCAGCAGCTTAGATGGTAGCTCCTACAATGAGCAGTTCTTC.

CDR3 protein: CSDKQGSEETQYF. The CDR3 region has the DNA TGCAGCGATAAACAGGGGTCGGAAGAGACCCAGTACTTC. The chain recombines TRBV29-1 with TRBJ2-5; TRBD1 aligns across 7 bases. The length of the CDR3 is 13 residues. The germline CDR1 and CDR2 sequences are SQVTM and ANQGSEA. The V segment lost 7 bases and the J segment 3 bases; nucleotides outside the gene matches: 8.

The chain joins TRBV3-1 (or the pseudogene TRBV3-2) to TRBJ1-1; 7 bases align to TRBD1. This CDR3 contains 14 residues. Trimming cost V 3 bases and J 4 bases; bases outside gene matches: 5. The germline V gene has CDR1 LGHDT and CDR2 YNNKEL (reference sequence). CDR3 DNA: TGTGCCAGCAGCCAGAACAGGGGCGGCACTGAAGCTTTCTTT. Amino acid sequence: CASSQNRGGTEAFF.

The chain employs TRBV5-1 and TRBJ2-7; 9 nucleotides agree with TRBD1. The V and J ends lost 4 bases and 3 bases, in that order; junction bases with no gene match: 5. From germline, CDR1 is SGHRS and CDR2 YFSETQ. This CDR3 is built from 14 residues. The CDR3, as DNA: TGCGCCAGCAGCCGGGGGACAGGGCTCTACGAGCAGTACTTC. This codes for CASSRGTGLYEQYF.

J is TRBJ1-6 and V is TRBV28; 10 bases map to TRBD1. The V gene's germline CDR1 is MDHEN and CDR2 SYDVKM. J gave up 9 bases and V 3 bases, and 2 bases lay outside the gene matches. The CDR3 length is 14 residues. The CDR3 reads CASSLGTGVSPLHF. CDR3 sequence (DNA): TGTGCCAGCAGTTTGGGGACAGGGGTTTCACCCCTCCACTTT.

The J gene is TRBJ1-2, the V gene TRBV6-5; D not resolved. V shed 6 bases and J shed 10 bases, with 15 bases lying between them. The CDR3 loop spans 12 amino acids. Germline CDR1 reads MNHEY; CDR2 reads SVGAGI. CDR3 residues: CASSPGRDDYTF. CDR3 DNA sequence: TGTGCCAGCAGCCCCGGGCGGGATGACTACACCTTC.

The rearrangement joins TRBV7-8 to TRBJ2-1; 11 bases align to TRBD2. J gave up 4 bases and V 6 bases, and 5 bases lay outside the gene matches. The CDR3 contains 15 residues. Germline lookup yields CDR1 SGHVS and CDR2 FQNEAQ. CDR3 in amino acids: CASSGRTSGYNEQFF. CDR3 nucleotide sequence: TGTGCCAGCAGTGGCAGGACTAGCGGGTACAATGAGCAGTTCTTC. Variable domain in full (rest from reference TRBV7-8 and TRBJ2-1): GAGVSQSPRYKVAKRGQDVALRCDPISGHVSLFWYQQALGQGPEFLTYFQNEAQLDKSGLPSDRFFAERPEGSVSTLKIQRTQQEDSAVYLCASSGRTSGYNEQFFGPGTRLTVL.

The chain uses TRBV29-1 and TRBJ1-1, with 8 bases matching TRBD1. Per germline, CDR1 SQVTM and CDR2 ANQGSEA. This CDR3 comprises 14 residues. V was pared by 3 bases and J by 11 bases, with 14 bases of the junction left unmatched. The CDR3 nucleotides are TGCAGCGTTGAGGGGGGCAGGGGGCTTGGAGGGGCTTTCTTT. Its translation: CSVEGGRGLGGAFF.

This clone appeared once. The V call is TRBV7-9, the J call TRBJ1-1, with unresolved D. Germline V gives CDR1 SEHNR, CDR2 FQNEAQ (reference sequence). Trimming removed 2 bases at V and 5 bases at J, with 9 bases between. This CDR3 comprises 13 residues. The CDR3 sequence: CASSLNERTEAFF. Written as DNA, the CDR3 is TGTGCCAGCAGCTTAAACGAGAGGACTGAAGCTTTCTTT.

The CDR3 DNA reads TGTGCCAGCAGCCAAGGTCACCGGAACATTCAGTACTTC. It is translated as CASSQGHRNIQYF. The chain couples TRBV3-1 (or the pseudogene TRBV3-2) to TRBJ2-4; D is unresolved. The germline V and J ends were trimmed by 1 base and 7 bases, with 8 bases remaining between them. The germline V gene encodes CDR1 LGHDT and CDR2 YNNKEL (reference sequence). CDR3 length: 13 residues.

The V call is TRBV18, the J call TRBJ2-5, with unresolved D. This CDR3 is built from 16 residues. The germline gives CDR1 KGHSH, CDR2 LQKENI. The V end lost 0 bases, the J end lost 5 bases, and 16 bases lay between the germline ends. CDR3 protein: CASSPPNTEVSETQYF. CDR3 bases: TGTGCCAGCTCACCACCAAATACTGAGGTTTCCGAGACCCAGTACTTC.

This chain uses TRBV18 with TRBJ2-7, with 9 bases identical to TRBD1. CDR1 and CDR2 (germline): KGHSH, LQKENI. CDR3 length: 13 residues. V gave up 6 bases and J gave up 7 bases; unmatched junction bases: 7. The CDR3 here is CASSGTGYGEQYF. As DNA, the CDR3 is TGTGCCAGCTCCGGGACAGGGTATGGGGAGCAGTACTTC.

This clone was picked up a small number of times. The CDR3 DNA reads as TGTGCCAGCAGCAGACGAGGACAGGGGATGACTAATGAAAAACTGTTTTTT. This translates into CASSRRGQGMTNEKLFF. V and J are TRBV5-4 and TRBJ1-4; the match to TRBD1 covers 9 bases. Germline CDR1 and CDR2: SGHNT and YYREEE (reference sequence). V lost 4 bases to trimming and J lost 2 bases; unmatched junction nucleotides: 9. The length of the CDR3 is 17 residues.

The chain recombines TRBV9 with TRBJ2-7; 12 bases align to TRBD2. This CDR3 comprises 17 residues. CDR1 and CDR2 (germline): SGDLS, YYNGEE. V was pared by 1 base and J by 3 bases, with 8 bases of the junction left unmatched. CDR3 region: CASSVRLAGGPGYEQYF. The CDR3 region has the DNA TGTGCCAGCAGCGTAAGGCTAGCGGGGGGGCCGGGCTACGAGCAGTACTTC.

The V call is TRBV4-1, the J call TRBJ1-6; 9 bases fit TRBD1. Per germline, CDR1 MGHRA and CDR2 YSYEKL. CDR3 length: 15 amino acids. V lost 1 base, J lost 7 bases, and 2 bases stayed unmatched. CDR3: CASSQGDRVNSPLHF. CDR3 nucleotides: TGCGCCAGCAGCCAAGGGGACAGGGTAAATTCACCCCTCCACTTT.

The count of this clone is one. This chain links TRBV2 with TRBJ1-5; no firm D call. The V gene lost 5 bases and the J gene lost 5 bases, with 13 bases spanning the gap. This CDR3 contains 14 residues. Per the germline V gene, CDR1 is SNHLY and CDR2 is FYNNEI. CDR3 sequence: CASSMMSPDQPQHF. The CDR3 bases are TGTGCCAGCAGTATGATGAGTCCCGATCAGCCCCAGCATTTT.

The CDR3 protein is CASRDRGVYTEAFF. CDR3 coding DNA: TGTGCCAGCCGGGACAGGGGTGTTTATACTGAAGCTTTCTTT. The rearrangement links TRBV2 to TRBJ1-1, with TRBD1 matching 10 bases. Germline V gene data show CDR1 as SNHLY and CDR2 as FYNNEI. V lost 8 bases to trimming and J lost 5 bases; unmatched junction nucleotides: 8. The CDR3 is 14 amino acids. The whole variable domain, filled in from reference TRBV2 and TRBJ1-1, reads EPEVTQTPSHQVTQMGQEVILRCVPISNHLYFYWYRQILGQKVEFLVSFYNNEISEKSEIFDDQFSVERPDGSNFTLKIRSTKLEDSAMYFCASRDRGVYTEAFFGQGTRLTVV.

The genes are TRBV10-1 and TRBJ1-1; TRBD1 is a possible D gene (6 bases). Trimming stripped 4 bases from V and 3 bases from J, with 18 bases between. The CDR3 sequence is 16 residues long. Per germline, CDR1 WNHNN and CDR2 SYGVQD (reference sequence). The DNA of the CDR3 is TGCGCCAGCAGTGTGATTGGGGGCAATGGAGACACTGAAGCTTTCTTT. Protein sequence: CASSVIGGNGDTEAFF.

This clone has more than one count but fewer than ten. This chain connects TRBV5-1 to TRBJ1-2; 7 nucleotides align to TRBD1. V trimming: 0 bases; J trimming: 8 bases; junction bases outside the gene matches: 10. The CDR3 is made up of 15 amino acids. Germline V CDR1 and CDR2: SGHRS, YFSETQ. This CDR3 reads CASSLGQGYIAGYTF. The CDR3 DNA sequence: TGCGCCAGCAGCTTGGGACAGGGCTATATCGCGGGCTACACCTTC.

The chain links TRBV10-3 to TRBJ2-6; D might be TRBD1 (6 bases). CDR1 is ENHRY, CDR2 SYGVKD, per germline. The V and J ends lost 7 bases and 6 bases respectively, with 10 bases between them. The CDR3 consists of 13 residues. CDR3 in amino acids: CAITGDLANVLTF. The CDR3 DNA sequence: TGTGCCATCACAGGGGATTTGGCCAACGTCCTGACTTTC.

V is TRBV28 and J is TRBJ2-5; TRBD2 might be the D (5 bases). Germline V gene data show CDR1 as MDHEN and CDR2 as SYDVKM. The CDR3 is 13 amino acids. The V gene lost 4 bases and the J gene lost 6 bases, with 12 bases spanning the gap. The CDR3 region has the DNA TGTGCCAGCAGTTACGGATCGGGGAAGACCCAGTACTTC. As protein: CASSYGSGKTQYF.

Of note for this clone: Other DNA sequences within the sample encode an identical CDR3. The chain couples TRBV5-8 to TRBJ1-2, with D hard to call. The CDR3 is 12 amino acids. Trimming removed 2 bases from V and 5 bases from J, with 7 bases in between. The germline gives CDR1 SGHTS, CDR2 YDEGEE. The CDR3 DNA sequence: TGTGCCAGCAGCTTAAGAGGGTATGGCTACACCTTC. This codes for CASSLRGYGYTF. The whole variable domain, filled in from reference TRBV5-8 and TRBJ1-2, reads EAGVTQSPTHLIKTRGQQATLRCSPISGHTSVYWYQQALGLGLQFLLWYDEGEERNRGNFPPRFSGRQFPNYSSELNVNALELEDSALYLCASSLRGYGYTFGSGTRLTVV.

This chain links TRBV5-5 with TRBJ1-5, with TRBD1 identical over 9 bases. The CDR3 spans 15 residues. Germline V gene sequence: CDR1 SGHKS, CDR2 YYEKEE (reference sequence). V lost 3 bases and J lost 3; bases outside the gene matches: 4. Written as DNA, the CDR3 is TGTGCCAGCAGCTCCGGGACAGGGACCAATCAGCCCCAGCATTTT. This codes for CASSSGTGTNQPQHF.